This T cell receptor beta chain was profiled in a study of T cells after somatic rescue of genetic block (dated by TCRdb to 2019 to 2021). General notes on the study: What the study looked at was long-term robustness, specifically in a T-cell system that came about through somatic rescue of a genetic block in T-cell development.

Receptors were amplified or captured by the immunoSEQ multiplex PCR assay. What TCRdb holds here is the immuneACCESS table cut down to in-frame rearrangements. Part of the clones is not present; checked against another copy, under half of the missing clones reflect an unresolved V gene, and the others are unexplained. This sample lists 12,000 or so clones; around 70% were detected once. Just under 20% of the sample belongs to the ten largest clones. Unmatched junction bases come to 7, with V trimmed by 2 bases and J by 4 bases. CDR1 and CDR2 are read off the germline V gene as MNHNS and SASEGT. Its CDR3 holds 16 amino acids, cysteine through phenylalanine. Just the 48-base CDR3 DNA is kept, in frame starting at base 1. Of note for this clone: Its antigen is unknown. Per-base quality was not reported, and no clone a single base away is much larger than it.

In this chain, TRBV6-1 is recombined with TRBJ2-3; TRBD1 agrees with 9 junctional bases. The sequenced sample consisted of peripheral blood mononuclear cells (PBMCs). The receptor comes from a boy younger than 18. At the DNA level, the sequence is TGTGCCAGCAGTGAAACCGGGACAGGGAACGCAGATACGCAGTATTTT. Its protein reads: CASSETGTGNADTQYF.